These 8 T cell receptor beta chains came from one sample sequenced in a study of blood T cell repertoires in COVID-19. Assay used: immunoSEQ multiplex PCR; TCRdb lists only in-frame clones, some missing. The sample has tens of thousands of clones; under 90% are singletons. Sequencing used peripheral blood. These receptors originate from a woman in her sixties or seventies with acute or convalescent COVID-19.

The rearrangement uses TRBV9 and TRBJ2-5; 7 bases align to TRBD1. Germline loops: CDR1 SGDLS, CDR2 YYNGEE. The CDR3 is 16 residues long. The trim removed 1 base at V and 5 bases at J, leaving 11 bases unmatched. The CDR3 DNA follows: TGTGCCAGCAGCGTAACCCCGACAGGGTACGGGGAGACCCAGTACTTC. The encoded protein is CASSVTPTGYGETQYF.

The chain has TRBV5-1 and TRBJ1-3; no clear D gene. Germline CDR1 and CDR2: SGHRS and YFSETQ. V was cut by 2 bases and J by 1 base, with 10 bases left in between. The CDR3 length is 15 residues. CDR3 nucleotides: TGCGCCAGCAGCTTAGCTCCTCAATCTGGAAACACCATATATTTT. It codes for CASSLAPQSGNTIYF. Together with reference TRBV5-1 and TRBJ1-3, the CDR3 gives the full variable domain: KAGVTQTPRYLIKTRGQQVTLSCSPISGHRSVSWYQQTPGQGLQFLFEYFSETQRNKGNFPGRFSGRQFSNSRSEMNVSTLELGDSALYLCASSLAPQSGNTIYFGEGSWLTVV.

This chain uses TRBV7-2 with TRBJ1-1; 7 positions match TRBD1. In germline, CDR1 is SGHTA, CDR2 FQGNSA. This CDR3 spans 16 amino acids. V dropped 7 bases and J dropped 0; count of bases not matched to a gene: 11. CDR3 sequence (DNA): TGTGCCAGCATCCACCTTCCGGGACAGTTGAACACTGAAGCTTTCTTT. Its protein product is CASIHLPGQLNTEAFF.

V usage is TRBV2 and J usage is TRBJ2-2, with D tentatively TRBD1 (5 bases). V lost 7 bases to trimming and J lost 3 bases, with 6 bases between them. The CDR3 is 12 residues long. CDR1 and CDR2 (germline): SNHLY, FYNNEI. The DNA for the CDR3 is TGTGCCAGCACCAGGGACACCGGGGAGCTGTTTTTT. Translated, it gives CASTRDTGELFF.

The CDR3, as DNA: TGTGCCAGCAGCTTAGGGACTAGCGGGACCTACGAGCAGTACTTC. It is translated as CASSLGTSGTYEQYF. V gene TRBV7-2 combines with J gene TRBJ2-7, with 12 bases aligning to TRBD2. The V gene end was trimmed by 1 base and the J gene end by 2 bases; junction bases not matched to a gene: 0. The CDR3 extends over 15 amino acids. Germline-derived CDR1 and CDR2 are SGHTA and FQGNSA.

J is TRBJ2-2 and V is TRBV9; perhaps TRBD1 as D (6 bases). The CDR3 has 15 residues. Germline V gene data show CDR1 as SGDLS and CDR2 as YYNGEE. V was shortened by 4 bases and J by 6 bases, with 16 bases between the two germline ends. Here the CDR3 reads CASSPRTDRAGELFF. The DNA of the CDR3 is TGTGCCAGCAGCCCCCGGACAGATCGTGCCGGGGAGCTGTTTTTT.

This clone was counted a single time. This rearrangement joins TRBV21-1 to TRBJ2-1; the table's D gene call, TRBD1, was not cross checked with the DNA. TRBV21-1 is designated a pseudogene. This CDR3 spans 17 amino acids. This CDR3 reads CASSKAQTGRNRNEQFF. CDR3 coding DNA: TGTGCCAGCAGCAAAGCGCAGACAGGGAGGAATAGGAATGAGCAGTTCTTC.

The table lists this clone with a count of one. The CDR3 DNA sequence: TGCGCCAGCAGCCAAGAAGCGGACAGGGTGCTCGCTAACTATGGCTACACCTTC. Translated: CASSQEADRVLANYGYTF. The chain uses TRBV4-1 and TRBJ1-2; 8 nucleotides agree with TRBD1. Per the germline V gene, CDR1 is MGHRA and CDR2 is YSYEKL. The CDR3 is 18 amino acids. The V segment lost 0 bases and the J segment 0 bases; nucleotides outside the gene matches: 9.